This entry describes one T cell receptor (beta chain). Its antigen is as yet unknown. These data come from a study of OX40 agonist ivuxolimab in advanced cancers. Study at large: Partial responses were seen in three patients, one with hepatocellular carcinoma and two with cutaneous melanoma. General study results and limits: Also present in some nonresponders was a low level of normalized T-cell clonal expansion.

The CDR3 is made up of 20 amino acids. CDR1 and CDR2 (germline): MDHEN, SYDVKM. The trim removed 3 bases at V and 4 bases at J, leaving 16 bases unmatched. Cycle 7 day 1, cycle 4 day 1, and baseline were the timepoints at which blood was sampled. The repertoire was sequenced with immunoSEQ multiplex PCR; TCRdb's copy has only in-frame clones and lacks some. In the table there are about 64,000 clones, 80% to 90% of which are singletons. The sequence was collected from an adult with an advanced solid tumor such as melanoma, head and neck, liver or kidney cancer. The sequencing used CD4+ or CD8+ T cells sorted from blood, collected in a trial of the OX40 agonist ivuxolimab. This chain uses TRBV28 with TRBJ2-1; TRBD2 matches at 12 bases. The CDR3 DNA reads as TGTGCCAGCAGTTTTCCTAGGGGGGAGACTAGCGGGAGTTGGTACAATGAGCAGTTCTTC. Translated, it gives CASSFPRGETSGSWYNEQFF.